These 28 T cell receptor beta chains came from one sample sequenced in a study of B cell selection in AIRE deficiency. This table comes from immunoSEQ multiplex PCR, and its TCRdb copy is limited to in-frame clones, with some not included. The sample contains approximately 24,000 clones, 95% to 97% of which appear only once. Conventional CD4 T cells were sorted as CD4+CD127+ cells. Sequencing input: CD4+CD127+ conventional T cells sorted from PBMCs. These receptors came from a human donor in good health.

The chain carries TRBV7-2 and TRBJ2-1; 8 bases line up with TRBD2. The germline V gene encodes CDR1 SGHTA and CDR2 FQGNSA. The V segment lost 6 bases and the J segment 7 bases; nucleotides outside the gene matches: 8. The CDR3 length is 14 residues. This chain's CDR3 is CASSSRGGRNEQFF. DNA for the CDR3: TGTGCCAGCAGTTCACGCGGGGGGCGGAATGAGCAGTTCTTC.

V usage is TRBV28 and J usage is TRBJ2-3; 7 nucleotides align to TRBD1. V was pared by 3 bases and J by 6 bases, with 6 bases of the junction left unmatched. This CDR3 spans 14 amino acids. In germline, CDR1 is MDHEN, CDR2 SYDVKM. The CDR3: CASSLGDRADTQYF. The DNA of the CDR3 is TGTGCCAGCAGTTTGGGAGACAGGGCTGATACGCAGTATTTT.

This sequence joins TRBV19 and TRBJ1-6; D might be TRBD1 (5 bases). Trimming left V 5 bases short and J 9 bases short, with 14 bases between. Germline lookup yields CDR1 LNHDA and CDR2 SQIVND (reference sequence). The CDR3 is 14 amino acids. The CDR3 region is CASSPGTGSSPLHF. The CDR3, as DNA: TGTGCCAGTAGTCCCGGGACTGGGAGTTCACCCCTCCACTTT.

The chain has TRBV10-3 and TRBJ1-1; possible D gene TRBD1, 6 bases. Germline V gene sequence: CDR1 ENHRY, CDR2 SYGVKD. The V end lost 2 bases, the J end lost 5 bases, and 15 bases lay between the germline ends. CDR3 length: 15 amino acids. CDR3 coding DNA: TGTGCCATCAGTGAGGGTCAGGGGCGGTGGACTGAAGCTTTCTTT. Amino acids: CAISEGQGRWTEAFF.

The chain couples TRBV7-9 to TRBJ1-1; D remains unclear. The CDR3 loop spans 13 amino acids. The germline gives CDR1 SEHNR, CDR2 FQNEAQ (reference sequence). V dropped 0 bases and J dropped 6 bases, with 8 bases sitting between them. CDR3 sequence: CASSLANGAEAFF. In DNA form, the CDR3 reads TGTGCCAGCAGCTTAGCGAATGGGGCTGAAGCTTTCTTT.

The chain is built from TRBV6-5 and TRBJ1-3; D remains ambiguous. V lost 5 bases, J lost 0 bases, and 11 bases lay in between. Looked up from germline, CDR1 is MNHEY and CDR2 is SVGAGI. The CDR3 length is 15 residues. In DNA, the CDR3 is TGTGCCAGCAGTCGGACCGCGAGCTCTGGAAACACCATATATTTT. Translation: CASSRTASSGNTIYF.

This chain uses TRBV11-2 with TRBJ2-1, with 10 bases matching TRBD2. The CDR3 consists of 15 residues. After removal of 3 bases from V and 4 bases from J, the junction contained 3 bases not matched to a gene. CDR1 SGHAT and CDR2 FQNNGV come from the germline V gene. The CDR3 DNA sequence: TGTGCCAGCAGCTTTAGCGGGGGGATTTACAATGAGCAGTTCTTC. Residues: CASSFSGGIYNEQFF.

This clone was found once. V gene TRBV7-2 combines with J gene TRBJ1-5, with 9 bases aligning to TRBD1. CDR1 and CDR2 from the germline V gene are SGHTA and FQGNSA. V was pared by 1 base and J by 10 bases, with 11 bases of the junction left unmatched. CDR3 size: 16 residues. The CDR3 is CASSLGRDRALGPQHF. CDR3 in DNA: TGTGCCAGCAGCTTAGGGCGGGACAGGGCCCTCGGCCCCCAGCATTTT.

This rearrangement joins TRBV11-2 to TRBJ2-6, with D maybe TRBD1 (5 bases). The germline V gene encodes CDR1 SGHAT and CDR2 FQNNGV. V was cut by 3 bases and J by 4 bases, with 13 bases left in between. The CDR3 has 16 residues. The CDR3 bases are TGTGCCAGCAGCTTTAGCAGGGCTGACGGGGCCAACGTCCTGACTTTC. Amino acid sequence: CASSFSRADGANVLTF.

V is TRBV2 and J is TRBJ1-1; no clear D. This CDR3 has 13 amino acids. Germline V CDR1 and CDR2: SNHLY, FYNNEI. V was shortened by 4 bases and J by 0 bases, with 6 bases between the two germline ends. The CDR3 sequence is CASSGNLNTEAFF. The CDR3 DNA is TGTGCCAGCAGTGGCAACCTGAACACTGAAGCTTTCTTT.

The rearrangement joins TRBV5-1 to TRBJ1-1; 7 bases align to TRBD1. Trimming at V came to 0 bases and at J to 1 base, leaving 0 bases not matched to a gene. The CDR3 has 14 residues. CDR1 SGHRS and CDR2 YFSETQ come from the germline V gene. The CDR3 sequence: CASSLEGANTEAFF. The CDR3 nucleotides read TGCGCCAGCAGCTTGGAGGGGGCGAACACTGAAGCTTTCTTT.

The rearrangement uses TRBV7-2 and TRBJ1-2; D is perhaps TRBD1 (5 bases). The germline gives CDR1 SGHTA, CDR2 FQGNSA. The length of the CDR3 is 14 residues. V gave up 3 bases and J gave up 1 base, with 9 bases separating them. CDR3 in DNA: TGTGCCAGCAGCTTCCGGGGGGATAACTATGGCTACACCTTC. It is translated as CASSFRGDNYGYTF.

The V gene is TRBV29-1, the J gene TRBJ1-3, with a possible D match to TRBD1 (5 bases). Trimming removed 5 bases at V and 0 bases at J, with 11 bases between. The germline gives CDR1 SQVTM, CDR2 ANQGSEA. The CDR3 is 14 amino acids. For the CDR3, the DNA is TGCAGCGTTCGGGACGGACTCTCTGGAAACACCATATATTTT. Its protein product is CSVRDGLSGNTIYF.

In this sample, this clone turned up once. V usage is TRBV7-2 and J usage is TRBJ2-5; tentative D call: TRBD2 (6 bases). Trimming shortened V by 7 bases and J by 4 bases, and 16 bases separated the two germline ends. The germline CDR1 and CDR2 sequences are SGHTA and FQGNSA. This CDR3 region has 14 residues. The CDR3 DNA reads as TGTGCCAGCACCCGGACGGGGGTCCGAGAGACCCAGTACTTC. This translates into CASTRTGVRETQYF.

V gene TRBV4-3 combines with J gene TRBJ1-2; a weak D match, TRBD1 (6 bases). V was clipped by 0 bases and J by 8 bases, with 10 bases between them. Germline V gene sequence: CDR1 LGHNA, CDR2 YSLEER. The CDR3 spans 13 residues. CDR3 residues: CASSQDGGPGYTF. CDR3 in DNA: TGCGCCAGCAGCCAAGATGGGGGGCCGGGCTACACCTTC.

The genes are TRBV18 and TRBJ1-2, with D possibly being TRBD1 (5 bases). The V gene lost 3 bases and the J gene lost 4 bases, with 18 bases spanning the gap. The CDR3 runs 16 residues. Germline V gives CDR1 KGHSH, CDR2 LQKENI. CDR3 nucleotide sequence: TGTGCCAGCTCACCTGGAGGGGACCGAACTGGCTATGGCTACACCTTC. Translation: CASSPGGDRTGYGYTF.

The rearrangement joins TRBV11-3 to TRBJ2-5, with TRBD2 matching over 9 bases. CDR3 size: 16 residues. V dropped 0 bases and J dropped 1; count of bases not matched to a gene: 3. From germline, CDR1 is SGHNT and CDR2 YENEEA. The DNA for the CDR3 is TGTGCCAGCAGCTTAGATTGGCGGGGGGGCCAAGAGACCCAGTACTTC. This encodes CASSLDWRGGQETQYF.

The V and J genes are TRBV5-4 and TRBJ1-1; 7 bases are a match to TRBD1. The junction had 14 bases not matched to a gene; V was cut back by 4 bases and J by 5 bases. Germline-derived CDR1 and CDR2 are SGHNT and YYREEE (reference sequence). This CDR3 spans 16 amino acids. CDR3 nucleotides: TGTGCCAGCAGCCAACCTATTTCAGACAGGGCGACTGAAGCTTTCTTT. Encoded protein: CASSQPISDRATEAFF.

This chain joins TRBV30 and TRBJ1-1; D unresolved. CDR3 length equals 14 residues. The V gene lost 0 bases and the J gene lost 5 bases, with 13 bases spanning the gap. Germline CDR1 reads GTSNPN; CDR2 reads SVGIG (reference sequence). CDR3 in DNA: TGTGCCTGGAGTGTTGGGCACTCGACGACTGAAGCTTTCTTT. Translating gives CAWSVGHSTTEAFF.

V is TRBV7-6 and J is TRBJ2-7, with TRBD2 as a possible D gene (6 bases). Germline assignment: CDR1 SGHVS and CDR2 FNYEAQ. V was cut by 5 bases and J by 2 bases, with 22 bases left in between. The CDR3 contains 17 residues. The CDR3 DNA reads TGTGCCAGCAGCACAGTATTAGGGCTAGGGGAGGCCTACGAGCAGTACTTC. It codes for CASSTVLGLGEAYEQYF.

V usage is TRBV5-1 and J usage is TRBJ1-1, with D possibly TRBD1 on 6 matching bases. Germline V gene lookup returns CDR1 SGHRS and CDR2 YFSETQ. The CDR3 has 15 residues. Trimming removed 4 bases at V and 2 bases at J, with 15 bases between. CDR3 protein: CASSPRPTGNTEAFF. The DNA for the CDR3 is TGCGCCAGCAGCCCTCGTCCGACAGGAAACACTGAAGCTTTCTTT.

The V gene is TRBV5-5, the J gene TRBJ1-2; 9 positions match TRBD1. The ends lost 5 bases at V and 2 bases at J; junction bases unmatched: 10. This CDR3 is built from 16 residues. Germline V gene lookup returns CDR1 SGHKS and CDR2 YYEKEE (reference sequence). In nucleotides, the CDR3 is TGTGCCAGCAGGGCAGGACAGGGGCCCGGCAACTATGGCTACACCTTC. Translation: CASRAGQGPGNYGYTF.

The CDR3 nucleotides read TGTGCCAGCTCACCGACTAGCGGGGGGGGCGCAGATACGCAGTATTTT. Translating gives CASSPTSGGGADTQYF. The chain couples TRBV18 to TRBJ2-3; 14 bases are a match to TRBD2. Germline CDR1 reads KGHSH; CDR2 reads LQKENI. J was trimmed by 4 bases and V by 3 bases; bases with no gene match: 3. The CDR3 runs 16 residues. The variable domain in full, with the rest retrieved from reference TRBV18 and TRBJ2-3, is NAGVMQNPRHLVRRRGQEARLRCSPMKGHSHVYWYRQLPEEGLKFMVYLQKENIIDESGMPKERFSAEFPKEGPSILRIQQVVRGDSAAYFCASSPTSGGGADTQYFGPGTRLTVL.

A single count supports this clone. The genes are TRBV13 and TRBJ2-2; D not resolved. The V end was cut by 5 bases, the J end by 6 bases, with 13 bases between. The CDR3 covers 14 residues. Germline CDR1 is PRHDT and CDR2 is FYEKMQ (reference sequence). The CDR3 here is CASSPGPAAGELFF. CDR3 DNA sequence: TGTGCCAGCAGCCCAGGTCCAGCCGCCGGGGAGCTGTTTTTT.

The V gene is TRBV10-3, the J gene TRBJ2-5, with unresolved D. CDR1 is ENHRY and CDR2 is SYGVKD in the germline V gene. Trimming took 1 base from V and 5 from J, leaving 8 bases between them. This CDR3 comprises 13 residues. The chain's CDR3 is CAISEWGEETQYF. CDR3 nucleotide sequence: TGTGCCATCAGTGAGTGGGGTGAGGAGACCCAGTACTTC.

The CDR3 here is CASSGANYGYTF. CDR3 sequence (DNA): TGTGCCAGCAGTGGGGCTAACTATGGCTACACCTTC. The chain recombines TRBV27 with TRBJ1-2; no firm D call. The germline V gene encodes CDR1 MNHEY and CDR2 SMNVEV (reference sequence). The CDR3 is made up of 12 amino acids. V was pared by 5 bases and J by 0 bases, with 4 bases between.

The chain combines TRBV5-1 with TRBJ2-5; TRBD1 matches 11 bases. This CDR3 has 18 amino acids. Germline V gene sequence: CDR1 SGHRS, CDR2 YFSETQ. Trimming took 4 bases from V and 2 from J; bases not matched to a gene: 13. CDR3: CASSPFPPGQGVQETQYF. CDR3 sequence (DNA): TGCGCCAGCAGCCCATTCCCTCCGGGACAGGGGGTTCAAGAGACCCAGTACTTC.

The chain links TRBV15 to TRBJ1-5; 10 nucleotides align to TRBD1. Looked up from germline, CDR1 is LNHNV and CDR2 is YYDKDF (reference sequence). The V and J ends lost 0 bases and 5 bases, in that order; junction bases with no gene match: 4. The CDR3 contains 16 residues. CDR3 region: CATSRDGTGVHQPQHF. In nucleotides, the CDR3 is TGTGCCACCAGCAGAGATGGGACAGGGGTTCATCAGCCCCAGCATTTT.